This T cell receptor (beta chain) appears in the sequencing data of a study of T-cell memory formation after mild COVID-19 listed by TCRdb under 2021. About the investigation overall: TCR sequence clusters from the two donors were found to be largely donor specific. T-cell clones expanding and contracting after mild COVID-19 in a couple of donors were tracked by longitudinal TCRalpha and TCRbeta repertoire sequencing. Two young, previously healthy adult volunteers, one female and one male, were included in the cohort.

Overall study outcomes, separate from this receptor: Contracting CD4+ clones were found mainly in CM and EM memory subsets, while CD8+ clones were enriched in EMRA. Only a couple of mild cases were covered by the study, and larger cohorts that include severe cases with pre-infection samples were considered necessary. Balanced CD4/CD8 phenotypes were observed for clones contracting from day 15 to 85, whereas a bias towards CD4+ was observed for a second wave of clones expanding from day 15 to 37. Some responding clones were detected in pre-infection memory, which suggested that pre-existing cross-reactive memory T cells had joined the SARS-CoV-2 response. The second-wave clones that peaked on day 37 were not confirmed to be SARS-CoV-2 specific.

PBMCs were isolated by Ficoll-Paque density gradient centrifugation. This clonotype was seen many times. It lacks a known antigen. No quality values exist for individual bases; no much larger clone is one base distant. Sequencing used an Illumina NovaSeq 6000. Using 5'RACE with constant-segment primers, TCRalpha and TCRbeta cDNA libraries were constructed, with sample barcodes and unique molecular identifiers added in the process. Trizol reagent was used to extract RNA from every sample. Libraries were amplified in two PCR steps, with a second sample barcode and Illumina TruSeq adapters added in the second step. Sequencing of the libraries was done on an Illumina NovaSeq, producing 2 x 150 bp paired-end reads. In the source study's methods: Reads were demultiplexed and collapsed into UMI-guided consensus sequences with migec v1.2.7. With mixcr v2.1.11, UMI consensuses were aligned to TRA and TRB V and J templates and assembled into clonotypes. A clonotype was counted as expanded or contracted only if both edgeR and NoisET called the change significant, with noise models trained on biological replicates. For edgeR calls, a false discovery rate-adjusted p below 0.01 and a log2 fold-change threshold of 1 were applied. As an exploratory analysis of dynamics, max-normalized trajectories of the 1000 most abundant clonotypes were examined by PCA with hierarchical clustering. Separately sequenced CD4+ and CD8+ repertoires were used to assign a CD4 or CD8 phenotype to each responding clone. TCRdb itself trimmed the public reads at Q25 with fastp, ran MiXCR and retained productive beta chains. Each entry is one CDR3 protein sequence, shown with its most common DNA and genes. TCRdb, not the authors, supplied the V and J calls. Recorded for this sample are some 440,000 distinct CDR3 sequences; around 27% of them occurred a single time. The ten top clones hold under 15% of the sample.

Its CDR3 holds 14 amino acids, cysteine through phenylalanine. Just the 42-base CDR3 DNA is kept, in frame starting at base 1. Between the V and J ends, shortened by 2 bases and 1 base respectively, the junction contains 8 bases. CDR1 and CDR2, looked up from the germline V gene, are ENHRY and SYGVKD. The rearranged chain carries TRBV10-3 and TRBJ1-1; perhaps TRBD1 is the D gene, with 5 bases matching. The sequence came from an adult woman who had mild COVID-19 (a few samples of this study predate the infection). The sample titles of this study are shuffled in the database, so cell type and time point are left out; the donor was told from shared clones. The specimen was PBMCs or a T cell subset sorted from them (not recorded which). The sequence in DNA is TGTGCCATCAGTGAGAATGGGGCGAACACTGAAGCTTTCTTT. This translates into CAISENGANTEAFF.